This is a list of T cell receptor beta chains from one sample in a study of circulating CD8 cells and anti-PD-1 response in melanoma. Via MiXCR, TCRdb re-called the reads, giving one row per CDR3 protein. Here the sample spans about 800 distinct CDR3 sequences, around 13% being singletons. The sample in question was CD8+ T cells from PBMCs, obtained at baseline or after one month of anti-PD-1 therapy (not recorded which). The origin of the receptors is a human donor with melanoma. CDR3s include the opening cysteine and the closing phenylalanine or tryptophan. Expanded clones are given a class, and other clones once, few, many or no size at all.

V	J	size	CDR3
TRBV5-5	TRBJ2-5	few	CASSHLAGGSKTQYF
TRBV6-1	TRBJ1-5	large	CASSDVTGSNQPQHF
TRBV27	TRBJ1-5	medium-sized	CASSSFGQGRHQPQHF
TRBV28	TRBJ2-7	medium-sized	CASSLSGGGYEQYF
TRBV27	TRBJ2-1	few	CASRKQFSGDNEQFF
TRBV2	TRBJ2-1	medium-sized	CASSDGTNNEQFF
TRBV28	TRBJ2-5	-	CASSRPGEGSETQYF
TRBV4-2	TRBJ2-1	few	CASSQVTGGFNEQFF
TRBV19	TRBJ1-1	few	CASTEGPNTEAFF
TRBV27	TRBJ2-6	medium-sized	CASSPGANVLTF
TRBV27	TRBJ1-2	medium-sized	CASRYPGQGNRGYTF